These T cell receptor beta chains were read from a single sample in a study of CD8 T cells in ankylosing spondylitis. TCRdb reanalysed the 5' RACE reads using MiXCR and keeps one entry per CDR3 protein. The table shows about 90,000 distinct CDR3 sequences, with about 9% occurring only once. The sequenced material came from blood, either unsorted or a sorted T cell fraction (not recorded which). These receptors all stem from a male donor with ankylosing spondylitis. Each CDR3 is given with its conserved first and last residue. A D gene is named only where the DNA matches it firmly. The size of a clone is reported for some rows only, either as once, few or many, or as a class for expanded clones.

D	J	size	V	CDR3	DNA
-	TRBJ2-7	few	TRBV11-3	CASSTSYEQYF	TGTGCCAGCAGCACCTCCTACGAGCAGTACTTC
-	TRBJ2-1	few	TRBV19	CASSPMDNSYNEQFF	TGTGCCAGTAGCCCCATGGATAACTCCTACAATGAGCAGTTCTTC
-	TRBJ2-7	-	TRBV14	CASSQQGHEQYF	TGTGCCAGCAGCCAACAGGGCCACGAGCAGTACTTC
-	TRBJ2-1	few	TRBV5-1	CASSLLEVAEEQFF	TGCGCCAGCAGCTTGTTGGAGGTTGCAGAAGAGCAGTTCTTC
-	TRBJ2-1	many	TRBV28	CASSLGITGWDEQFF	TGTGCCAGCAGTCTAGGGATAACAGGGTGGGACGAGCAGTTCTTC
-	TRBJ2-7	-	TRBV11-2	CASSLPGRRGYEQYF	TGTGCCAGCAGCTTACCGGGACGGAGGGGCTACGAGCAGTACTTC
-	TRBJ1-1	-	TRBV12-3/TRBV12-4	CASSLVGVPEAFF	TGTGCCAGCAGTTTGGTTGGAGTCCCTGAAGCTTTCTTT
TRBD1	TRBJ2-7	many	TRBV15	CATSVGTGSGYEQYF	TGTGCCACCAGCGTAGGGACAGGGAGTGGCTACGAGCAGTACTTC
TRBD2	TRBJ2-7	many	TRBV15	CATSRGVGNLAELSYEQYF	TGTGCCACCAGCAGAGGAGTAGGGAATCTAGCGGAGCTCTCCTACGAGCAGTACTTC
-	TRBJ2-1	few	TRBV6-2/TRBV6-3	CASSYSGSPRNEQFF	TGTGCCAGCAGTTACTCCGGGAGCCCTCGGAATGAGCAGTTCTTC
-	TRBJ1-2	many	TRBV7-6	CASSLSGNMEGYTF	TGTGCCAGCAGCTTAAGTGGGAATATGGAGGGCTACACCTTC
-	TRBJ2-6	-	TRBV29-1	CSVPELSEANVLTF	TGCAGCGTTCCGGAGCTTTCTGAAGCCAACGTCCTGACTTTC
-	TRBJ1-2	few	TRBV5-1	CASTFTGPNYGYTF	TGCGCCAGCACCTTCACGGGACCTAACTATGGCTACACCTTC
-	TRBJ2-2	few	TRBV3-1	CASSQTTGELFF	TGTGCCAGCAGCCAAACAACGGGGGAGCTGTTTTTT
TRBD2	TRBJ2-3	many	TRBV15	CATSISREGPSTDTQYF	TGTGCCACCAGCATATCCCGGGAGGGCCCAAGCACAGATACGCAGTATTTT
-	TRBJ2-1	many	TRBV7-9	CASTDTINEQFF	TGTGCCAGTACAGATACGATCAATGAGCAGTTCTTC
TRBD2	TRBJ2-5	-	TRBV7-9	CASSSVLAGGETQYF	TGTGCCAGCAGCTCCGTACTAGCGGGAGGAGAGACCCAGTACTTC
TRBD2	TRBJ2-3	-	TRBV5-1	CASSLAPAGGTDTQYF	TGCGCCAGCAGCTTGGCTCCAGCGGGAGGCACAGATACGCAGTATTTT
TRBD2	TRBJ2-5	many	TRBV7-9	CASSPPAASGRVETQYF	TGTGCCAGCAGCCCGCCCGCGGCTAGCGGGAGGGTAGAGACCCAGTACTTC
-	TRBJ2-2	many	TRBV15	CATSRGLTPSAGELFF	TGTGCCACCAGCAGAGGGTTGACACCCTCGGCCGGGGAGCTGTTTTTT
-	TRBJ2-7	-	TRBV19	CASSMSGTAFYEQYF	TGTGCCAGTAGTATGTCCGGGACCGCCTTCTACGAGCAGTACTTC
-	TRBJ2-3	many	TRBV12-3/TRBV12-4	CASSNRDWSTDTQYF	TGTGCCAGCAGTAACCGGGACTGGAGCACAGATACGCAGTATTTT
-	TRBJ1-2	few	TRBV27	CASSDRLGSLGGYTF	TGTGCCAGCAGTGATAGGTTGGGGAGCTTAGGTGGCTACACCTTC
-	TRBJ2-5	many	TRBV12-3/TRBV12-4	CASRGETQYF	TGTGCCAGCAGGGGTGAGACCCAGTACTTC
-	TRBJ2-7	many	TRBV20-1	CSAREGQGYYEQYF	TGCAGTGCTAGAGAAGGTCAGGGCTACTACGAGCAGTACTTC
-	TRBJ1-2	few	TRBV3-1	CASSPTGTPAGINYGYTF	TGTGCCAGCAGCCCAACCGGGACCCCGGCGGGGATAAACTATGGCTACACCTTC
-	TRBJ2-4	few	TRBV5-6	CASSWGQAEGPVNIQYF	TGTGCCAGCAGCTGGGGCCAGGCGGAGGGCCCTGTTAACATTCAGTACTTC
-	TRBJ2-2	-	TRBV10-2	CASKVDAGRSTGELFF	TGCGCCAGCAAGGTTGATGCGGGTAGGAGCACCGGGGAGCTGTTTTTT
-	TRBJ1-1	-	TRBV7-8	CASSPWGGTDDTEAFF	TGTGCCAGCAGCCCCTGGGGGGGGACGGATGACACTGAAGCTTTCTTT
-	TRBJ2-1	few	TRBV9	CASSAPEGTRYNEQFF	TGTGCCAGCAGCGCACCCGAAGGCACCCGTTACAATGAGCAGTTCTTC
-	TRBJ2-2	few	TRBV20-1	CSASERGISGELFF	TGCAGTGCTAGCGAGAGGGGAATCTCCGGGGAGCTGTTTTTT
TRBD2	TRBJ2-5	few	TRBV13	CASSSAPRGEETQYF	TGTGCCAGCAGCTCCGCCCCCCGGGGGGAAGAGACCCAGTACTTC
TRBD2	TRBJ2-1	-	TRBV7-9	CASSFVLAGVEQFF	TGTGCCAGCAGCTTTGTCCTAGCGGGAGTGGAGCAGTTCTTC
-	TRBJ1-5	-	TRBV27	CASRRRPASNQPQHF	TGTGCCAGCAGGAGGAGGCCAGCGAGCAATCAGCCCCAGCATTTT
TRBD1	TRBJ2-7	-	TRBV5-6	CASSPRTGVHEQYF	TGTGCCAGCAGCCCGAGGACAGGGGTCCACGAGCAGTACTTC
TRBD2	TRBJ2-7	-	TRBV4-2	CASSQEGKREASYEQYF	TGTGCCAGCAGCCAAGAGGGTAAGCGGGAGGCCTCCTACGAGCAGTACTTC
TRBD2	TRBJ2-5	-	TRBV3-1	CASSPTSGTQETQYF	TGTGCCAGCAGCCCGACTAGCGGGACCCAAGAGACCCAGTACTTC
TRBD2	TRBJ2-4	many	TRBV5-6	CASSLSGLGNIQYF	TGTGCCAGCAGCTTGTCGGGACTAGGGAACATTCAGTACTTC
TRBD2	TRBJ2-1	few	TRBV5-1	CASSLDLAAYNEQFF	TGCGCCAGCAGCTTGGACCTAGCGGCTTACAATGAGCAGTTCTTC
-	TRBJ1-1	many	TRBV5-1	CASSLTVGFEAFF	TGCGCCAGCAGCTTGACGGTGGGATTTGAAGCTTTCTTT
-	TRBJ2-7	-	TRBV7-8	CASSPPTAAYEQYF	TGTGCCAGCAGCCCCCCAACGGCGGCCTACGAGCAGTACTTC